Shown below are 23 T cell receptor beta chains from a single sample sequenced in a study of blood T cells in healthy people across ages. The second PCR ran about 6 to 11 cycles with a sample-barcoded 5' primer and J-beta primers. From the 5' RACE reads, TCRdb called clonotypes with MiXCR, one entry per CDR3 protein. In the table there are about 1,500,000 distinct CDR3 sequences, 42% of which are singletons. The sequencing sample was made of blood. These receptors were taken from a woman between 18 and 29 years old in good health.

This clonotype was seen more than once but under ten times. This chain connects TRBV3-1 to TRBJ1-1; D perhaps matches TRBD1 (5 bases). With 11 bases removed from V and 0 bases from J, the gap between germline ends came to 19 bases. The CDR3 is made up of 15 amino acids. CDR1 and CDR2 from the germline V gene are LGHDT and YNNKEL (reference sequence). CDR3 nucleotide sequence: TGTGCCGTCGTGGCGTCGGGGCTCGTGAACACTGAAGCTTTCTTT. It yields the protein CAVVASGLVNTEAFF.

In this sample, this clonotype turned up a few times. The rearrangement links TRBV4-2 to TRBJ2-3; 7 bases agree with TRBD2. In germline, CDR1 is LGHNA, CDR2 YNFKEQ. The CDR3 consists of 17 residues. V gave up 1 base and J gave up 4 bases; unmatched junction bases: 11. The CDR3 reads CASSQAPVLGGSDTQYF. The CDR3 DNA reads TGTGCCAGCAGCCAAGCCCCAGTTTTGGGGGGGTCAGATACGCAGTATTTT.

This clonotype was counted between two and nine times. The genes are TRBV7-2 and TRBJ2-1, with TRBD2 identical over 7 bases. Germline assignment: CDR1 SGHTA and CDR2 FQGNSA. The J segment lost 7 bases and the V segment lost 5 bases, leaving 8 bases of the junction unmatched. The CDR3 extends over 14 amino acids. The CDR3 region has the DNA TGTGCCAGCAGCCTCATGACTAGCAAGAATGAGCAGTTCTTC. Translating gives CASSLMTSKNEQFF.

CDR3 sequence (DNA): TGCGCCAGCAGCCATGTGTACGGGACCCGCCGGGATGAGCAGTTCTTC. Its translation is CASSHVYGTRRDEQFF. The chain employs TRBV4-1 and TRBJ2-1, with D possibly being TRBD1 or TRBD2 (5 bases each). CDR1 is MGHRA, CDR2 YSYEKL, per germline. V lost 3 bases to trimming and J lost 8 bases, with 20 bases between them. The CDR3 sequence is 16 residues long.

Points on this clonotype: At one end, the junction sequence differs from germline, possibly due to a read error. The J gene is TRBJ2-1, the V gene TRBV10-3; 9 nucleotides align to TRBD2. The CDR3 has 13 residues. Germline-derived CDR1 and CDR2 are ENHRY and SYGVKD. The CDR3 DNA is TGTGCCGTCAGTGCGGATCAACTAGCGGGGCAGTTCTTC. This encodes CAVSADQLAGQFF.

There are a few counts of this clonotype. The chain links TRBV27 to TRBJ1-1, with D uncertain. Trimming removed 5 bases at V and 6 bases at J, with 10 bases between. CDR3 length: 12 residues. CDR1 is MNHEY, CDR2 SMNVEV, per germline (reference sequence). CDR3 nucleotide sequence: TGTGCCAGCAGTAAGGGTACCGCTGAAGCTTTCTTT. It is translated as CASSKGTAEAFF.

In its sample, this clonotype was seen many times. The chain employs TRBV27 and TRBJ2-7; 8 nucleotides align to TRBD2. The CDR3 runs 13 residues. V lost 2 bases, J lost 5 bases, and 2 bases stayed unmatched. Germline V CDR1 and CDR2: MNHEY, SMNVEV (reference sequence). The CDR3 sequence is CASSLRRGDEQYF. DNA of the CDR3: TGTGCCAGCAGTTTAAGGCGGGGGGACGAGCAGTACTTC.

This chain connects TRBV6-5 to TRBJ2-7, with 11 bases matching TRBD2. Trimming removed 6 bases from V and 7 bases from J; junction bases left unmatched: 14. The CDR3 is 16 amino acids. Germline V CDR1 and CDR2: MNHEY, SVGAGI. The CDR3 DNA follows: TGTGCCAGCAGCCTCACGGGACTAGCGGCAATCTATGAGCAGTACTTC. Protein sequence: CASSLTGLAAIYEQYF.

The J gene is TRBJ2-1, the V gene TRBV5-1, with TRBD2 matching over 10 bases. The CDR3 is 18 residues long. The ends lost 4 bases at V and 7 bases at J; junction bases unmatched: 17. Germline loops: CDR1 SGHRS, CDR2 YFSETQ. The CDR3 loop is CASSLEGAGLARSNEQFF. The CDR3, as DNA: TGCGCCAGCAGCCTGGAGGGGGCGGGACTAGCGAGGAGTAATGAGCAGTTCTTC.

The genes are TRBV7-8 and TRBJ2-1; the match to TRBD2 covers 8 bases. Per germline, CDR1 SGHVS and CDR2 FQNEAQ. The V segment lost 7 bases and the J segment 0 bases; nucleotides outside the gene matches: 8. The CDR3 extends over 16 amino acids. The CDR3 coding sequence is TGTGCCAGCATGGCAAACGGGGGGGACTCCTACAATGAGCAGTTCTTC. It translates to CASMANGGDSYNEQFF.

The V and J genes are TRBV2 and TRBJ2-4; 9 bases are a match to TRBD1. The tail of the sequence fits TRBJ2-7 better, so the J call may be wrong. The germline gives CDR1 SNHLY, CDR2 FYNNEI. This CDR3 has 14 residues. CDR3 amino acids: CASRAGTGPNEQYF. Here the CDR3 DNA reads TGTGCCAGCAGAGCCGGGACAGGGCCCAACGAGCAGTACTTC.

The chain recombines TRBV7-9 with TRBJ2-5; TRBD2 might be the D (5 bases). The J call may be faulty, since TRBJ2-7 better matches the DNA end. Germline V gene data show CDR1 as SEHNR and CDR2 as FQNEAQ (reference sequence). This CDR3 is 11 amino acids long. CDR3 region: CASGGLGEQYF. CDR3 DNA: TGTGCCAGCGGCGGGCTGGGCGAGCAGTACTTC.

In this sample, this clonotype turned up a few times. The V call is TRBV5-1, the J call TRBJ2-7, with 7 bases that match TRBD1. The CDR3 sequence is 17 residues long. Per germline, CDR1 SGHRS and CDR2 YFSETQ. V lost 4 bases, J lost 0 bases, and 13 bases stayed unmatched. Here the CDR3 DNA reads TGCGCCAGCAGCCTCGTTCACGGGACAGTAATCTCCTACGAGCAGTACTTC. Protein sequence: CASSLVHGTVISYEQYF.

The rearrangement links TRBV29-1 to TRBJ2-7; 8 bases fit TRBD1. V dropped 6 bases and J dropped 9; count of bases not matched to a gene: 22. The length of the CDR3 is 16 residues. Germline loops: CDR1 SQVTM, CDR2 ANQGSEA. In nucleotides, the CDR3 is TGCAGCGTGCCAGGAGGTGGACAGGGATCCTTTGGAGGGCAGTACTTC. This translates into CSVPGGGQGSFGGQYF.

Ten or more counts support this clonotype. This rearrangement joins TRBV5-1 to TRBJ2-7, with D perhaps matching TRBD2 (6 bases). With 4 bases removed from V and 2 bases from J, the gap between germline ends came to 16 bases. Germline loops: CDR1 SGHRS, CDR2 YFSETQ. The CDR3 spans 15 residues. The CDR3 is CASSHDSGGTYEQYF. The CDR3 region has the DNA TGCGCCAGCAGCCACGATAGCGGAGGGACCTACGAGCAGTACTTC.

The chain has TRBV20-1 and TRBJ1-2; TRBD1 matches at 9 bases. Trimming took 5 bases from V and 4 from J; bases not matched to a gene: 8. CDR1 and CDR2 (germline): DFQATT, SNEGSKA (reference sequence). CDR3 length equals 14 residues. CDR3 sequence: CSAGGTGQTYGYTF. The CDR3 DNA follows: TGCAGTGCTGGGGGGACAGGGCAGACCTATGGCTACACCTTC.

V gene TRBV12-3 or TRBV12-4 combines with J gene TRBJ2-4; 9 nucleotides agree with TRBD1. Trimming at V came to 8 bases and at J to 0 bases, leaving 5 bases not matched to a gene. CDR3 length equals 15 residues. CDR3 sequence reads: CASAGQGLAKNIQYF. The CDR3 nucleotides read TGTGCCAGCGCGGGACAGGGATTAGCCAAAAACATTCAGTACTTC.

The chain employs TRBV20-1 and TRBJ1-5; D is undetermined. The CDR3 is 14 residues long. V lost 6 bases and J 4 bases, leaving 16 bases between the germline ends. Looked up from germline, CDR1 is DFQATT and CDR2 is SNEGSKA (reference sequence). The CDR3 region is CSAGASRANQPQHF. DNA for the CDR3: TGCAGTGCCGGAGCGTCTAGGGCAAATCAGCCCCAGCATTTT.

This clonotype occurred a few times. The genes are TRBV12-3 or TRBV12-4 and TRBJ1-6; D gene uncertain. V dropped 7 bases and J dropped 8 bases, with 15 bases sitting between them. The CDR3 is 14 amino acids. The CDR3 spells CASTGPTVYSPLHF. CDR3 in DNA: TGTGCCAGCACTGGGCCAACAGTCTATTCACCCCTCCACTTT.

The chain recombines TRBV7-2 with TRBJ1-1; the match to TRBD1 covers 7 bases. V shed 5 bases and J 6 bases; nucleotides not matched to a gene: 9. The CDR3 extends over 14 amino acids. The germline V gene encodes CDR1 SGHTA and CDR2 FQGNSA. The CDR3 loop reads CASSNRDRGAEAFF. For the CDR3, the DNA is TGTGCCAGCAGCAACCGGGACAGAGGGGCTGAAGCTTTCTTT.

This clonotype has a handful of counts. This chain uses TRBV29-1 with TRBJ2-4, with D perhaps TRBD2 (6 bases). Germline V gene data show CDR1 as SQVTM and CDR2 as ANQGSEA. CDR3 length: 12 residues. Trimming pared 3 bases from V and 14 bases from J, leaving 17 bases between. CDR3 in DNA: TGCAGCGTTGAGGGCGGGGCAGAATCTGAGTACTTC. Translated: CSVEGGAESEYF.

This clonotype was seen a handful of times. The chain links TRBV12-3 or TRBV12-4 to TRBJ2-6, with unresolved D. V dropped 3 bases and J dropped 0 bases, with 12 bases sitting between them. The CDR3 spans 17 residues. CDR3 DNA: TGTGCCAGCAGTTTTGCAGGTACGGCCTCTGGGGCCAACGTCCTGACTTTC. It is translated as CASSFAGTASGANVLTF.

The chain combines TRBV12-3 or TRBV12-4 with TRBJ2-5; D is possibly TRBD2 (5 bases). Trimming took 6 bases from V and 5 from J, leaving 13 bases between them. The CDR3 runs to 13 residues. The CDR3 sequence is CASRRAIVETQYF. Written as DNA, the CDR3 is TGTGCCAGCAGGCGGGCTATCGTGGAGACCCAGTACTTC.